A single TCR beta chain is shown here with its context. The data were taken from a study of blood T cell repertoires in COVID-19. Produced via immunoSEQ multiplex PCR; TCRdb's table is partial and in-frame only. The table has some 430,000 clones, less than 95% seen once. V was clipped by 5 bases and J by 0 bases, with 21 bases between them. This CDR3 is 18 amino acids long. The germline V gene encodes CDR1 MNHEY and CDR2 SMNVEV (reference sequence). Sequenced material: PBMCs or T cells enriched from blood (not recorded which). The J gene is TRBJ2-3, the V gene TRBV27; TRBD1 might be the D (5 bases). The sequence derives from a man in his late teens or twenties who had recovered from COVID-19. Here the CDR3 reads CASSDLRQLRTSTDTQYF. Here the CDR3 DNA reads TGTGCCAGCAGTGACCTTAGACAGCTAAGAACTAGCACAGATACGCAGTATTTT.